This TCR beta chain originates from a study of blood T cell repertoires in COVID-19. Study as a whole: The origin of the acute and convalescent COVID-19 samples was the United States, Italy and Spain. In each case, the material was cDNA or gDNA derived from T cells, B-cell-depleted T cells, or PBMCs.

Original methodology: By means of reference gene primer amplification, nucleated cell counts were estimated. Assay: immunoSEQ multiplex PCR; the TCRdb copy retains only in-frame clones and omits some. V and J calls and clone size are given by that table; D and trimming were obtained from the DNA. The sample shows roughly 330,000 clones, roughly 90% of them seen only once. About this clone: Other DNA sequences in the sample encode the same CDR3.

Sequences were obtained from peripheral blood. The receptor comes from a woman in her forties or fifties with active or convalescent COVID-19.

This CDR3 is CASSYFQGTYEQYF. CDR3 nucleotides: TGTGCCAGCAGTTACTTCCAGGGGACCTACGAGCAGTACTTC. The chain uses TRBV6-2 or TRBV6-3 and TRBJ2-7; D is possibly TRBD1 (6 bases). Per germline, CDR1 MNHEY and CDR2 SVGEGT. With 1 base removed from V and 2 bases from J, the gap between germline ends came to 9 bases. The CDR3 spans 14 residues.